The 28 T cell receptor beta chains below were found in one sample sequenced in a study of blood T cell repertoires in COVID-19. The data were produced by immunoSEQ multiplex PCR, yet TCRdb's version contains in-frame clones alone and is incomplete. Of almost 300,000 clones listed, just under 90% were seen once; the top ten hold around 10%. Input material: peripheral blood. These receptors were collected from a woman in her thirties with COVID-19, enrolled during active disease.

The chain uses TRBV19 and TRBJ2-7; 8 positions match TRBD1. The CDR3 loop spans 15 amino acids. The V and J ends lost 6 bases and 5 bases, in that order; junction bases with no gene match: 12. CDR1 LNHDA and CDR2 SQIVND come from the germline V gene (reference sequence). In DNA form, the CDR3 reads TGTGCCAGTAGGAATCCTAACAGGGGGAGAGACGAGCAGTACTTC. Protein sequence: CASRNPNRGRDEQYF.

The chain combines TRBV2 with TRBJ1-5; 9 bases match TRBD1. The V gene's germline CDR1 is SNHLY and CDR2 FYNNEI. Trimming cost V 5 bases and J 1 base; bases outside gene matches: 3. This CDR3 is built from 15 residues. In nucleotides, the CDR3 is TGTGCCAGCAGTCCACAGGGGGCGAGCAATCAGCCCCAGCATTTT. It translates to CASSPQGASNQPQHF.

The rearrangement joins TRBV15 to TRBJ2-1, with 9 bases aligning to TRBD2. This CDR3 region has 16 residues. V shed 3 bases and J 3 bases; nucleotides not matched to a gene: 6. CDR1 is LNHNV and CDR2 is YYDKDF in the germline V gene (reference sequence). CDR3: CATSSPGRGGYNEQFF. CDR3 DNA sequence: TGTGCCACCAGCAGCCCCGGGCGGGGGGGCTACAATGAGCAGTTCTTC.

J is TRBJ2-7 and V is TRBV6-5, with 9 bases that match TRBD2. Germline V gives CDR1 MNHEY, CDR2 SVGAGI. The CDR3 spans 13 residues. V lost 8 bases, J lost 5 bases, and 7 bases stayed unmatched. CDR3 nucleotides: TGTGCCAGCGGACGGACTAGCGTCGACGAGCAGTACTTC. Protein sequence: CASGRTSVDEQYF.

The chain recombines TRBV4-1 with TRBJ1-1; D uncertain. Germline loops: CDR1 MGHRA, CDR2 YSYEKL. V shed 2 bases and J shed 0 bases, with 13 bases lying between them. The CDR3 totals 16 residues. The CDR3 nucleotides read TGCGCCAGCAGCCAATTGATCGGGATCATGAACACTGAAGCTTTCTTT. Amino acids: CASSQLIGIMNTEAFF.

The chain recombines TRBV12-3 or TRBV12-4 with TRBJ1-1; D may be TRBD1 (6 bases). The CDR3 has 13 amino acids. V dropped 4 bases and J dropped 4 bases, with 10 bases sitting between them. CDR3: CASSSARGTEAFF. CDR3 sequence (DNA): TGTGCCAGCAGTTCCGCCAGGGGCACTGAAGCTTTCTTT.

The rearrangement uses TRBV2 and TRBJ2-7; 12 bases fit TRBD2. The CDR3 covers 14 residues. CDR1 and CDR2 (germline): SNHLY, FYNNEI. The ends lost 6 bases at V and 4 bases at J; junction bases unmatched: 4. The CDR3 sequence: CASRSTSGGYEQYF. The CDR3 DNA reads as TGTGCCAGCAGATCGACTAGCGGGGGATACGAGCAGTACTTC.

This sequence joins TRBV19 and TRBJ1-3, with 7 bases matching TRBD1. In germline, CDR1 is LNHDA, CDR2 SQIVND (reference sequence). V gave up 3 bases and J gave up 2 bases; unmatched junction bases: 1. The CDR3 totals 14 residues. The CDR3 loop reads CASSIGTAGNTIYF. CDR3 nucleotide sequence: TGTGCCAGTAGTATTGGGACAGCTGGAAACACCATATATTTT.

This clone was seen just once. This chain connects TRBV5-5 to TRBJ1-5; D gene ambiguous. This CDR3 region has 15 residues. Germline V gives CDR1 SGHKS, CDR2 YYEKEE (reference sequence). V was shortened by 0 bases and J by 0 bases, with 7 bases between the two germline ends. The CDR3 sequence: CASSLGGSSNQPQHF. CDR3 DNA: TGTGCCAGCAGCTTGGGAGGGTCTAGCAATCAGCCCCAGCATTTT.

The chain links TRBV19 to TRBJ1-1; D might be TRBD1 (6 bases). This CDR3 is built from 16 residues. Deletions cut 6 bases from V and 4 bases from J, with 21 bases between. Per the germline V gene, CDR1 is LNHDA and CDR2 is SQIVND (reference sequence). As DNA, the CDR3 is TGTGCCAGTAGCCCGGGGATTGAGGGGGGGATCACTGAAGCTTTCTTT. Amino acids: CASSPGIEGGITEAFF. Combining the CDR3 with reference TRBV19 and TRBJ1-1 gives the whole variable domain DGGITQSPKYLFRKEGQNVTLSCEQNLNHDAMYWYRQDPGQGLRLIYYSQIVNDFQKGDIAEGYSVSREKKESFPLTVTSAQKNPTAFYLCASSPGIEGGITEAFFGQGTRLTVV.

The chain uses TRBV27 and TRBJ2-7, with D possibly TRBD1 on 6 matching bases. The germline CDR1 and CDR2 sequences are MNHEY and SMNVEV (reference sequence). The V and J ends lost 2 bases and 2 bases respectively, with 10 bases between them. This CDR3 comprises 14 residues. The CDR3, as DNA: TGTGCCAGCAGTTTAGGTACAGGGCCCTACGAGCAGTACTTC. This sequence encodes CASSLGTGPYEQYF.

This rearrangement joins TRBV18 to TRBJ2-1, with TRBD1 matching over 8 bases. The V segment lost 4 bases and the J segment 5 bases; nucleotides outside the gene matches: 7. CDR3 length: 15 amino acids. Germline V CDR1 and CDR2: KGHSH, LQKENI. As DNA, the CDR3 is TGTGCCAGCTCACGCCCCGGGACAGGTAACAATGAGCAGTTCTTC. It is translated as CASSRPGTGNNEQFF.

The CDR3 bases are TGTGCCACCTCCAATTCGGGGGGGGACACTGAAGCTTTCTTT. This sequence encodes CATSNSGGDTEAFF. J is TRBJ1-1 and V is TRBV19; weak D call: TRBD1 (5 bases). V was cut by 10 bases and J by 3 bases, with 18 bases left in between. The CDR3 has 14 amino acids. Germline CDR1 is LNHDA and CDR2 is SQIVND (reference sequence).

The rearrangement joins TRBV19 to TRBJ2-1; TRBD2 matches 8 bases. This CDR3 has 13 residues. Germline V CDR1 and CDR2: LNHDA, SQIVND (reference sequence). J lost 8 bases, V lost 6 bases, and 6 bases had no gene match. In nucleotides, the CDR3 is TGTGCCAGTAGGCTAGCGGGTTTGGATGAGCAGTTCTTC. Its translation: CASRLAGLDEQFF.

Remarks on this clone: A clone one base away is much larger, so this may be a read error. V is TRBV7-9 and J is TRBJ1-5; TRBD1 is a possible D gene (5 bases). Trimming removed 4 bases from V and 4 bases from J, with 8 bases in between. There are 13 residues in the CDR3. Germline loops: CDR1 SEHNR, CDR2 FQNEAQ (reference sequence). CDR3 nucleotides: TGTGCCAGCAGCTCGGGACTGAATCAGCCCCAGCATTTT. Translated, it gives CASSSGLNQPQHF. Based on the CDR3 plus reference TRBV7-9 and TRBJ1-5, the full variable domain is DTGVSQNPRHKITKRGQNVTFRCDPISEHNRLYWYRQTLGQGPEFLTYFQNEAQLEKSRLLSDRFSAERPKGSFSTLEIQRTEQGDSAMYLCASSSGLNQPQHFGDGTRLSIL.

The V gene is TRBV27, the J gene TRBJ2-1; 9 bases match TRBD1. CDR1 is MNHEY, CDR2 SMNVEV, per germline (reference sequence). The CDR3 is 15 amino acids. Trimming took 2 bases from V and 5 from J; bases not matched to a gene: 4. The CDR3 region is CASSLEGQGNNEQFF. DNA for the CDR3: TGTGCCAGCAGTTTAGAGGGACAGGGTAACAATGAGCAGTTCTTC.

The CDR3, as DNA: TGTGCCAGCAGCATGGGACAGGGGGCGACTTCCTACGAGCAGTACTTC. Protein: CASSMGQGATSYEQYF. The chain links TRBV5-4 to TRBJ2-7; 12 bases align to TRBD1. V lost 4 bases, J lost 1 base, and 6 bases stayed unmatched. CDR1 is SGHNT and CDR2 is YYREEE in the germline V gene (reference sequence). The CDR3 has 16 residues.

This chain connects TRBV20-1 to TRBJ1-2; unclear D gene. Deletions cut 4 bases from V and 5 bases from J, with 8 bases between. The CDR3 runs 11 residues. Germline V gene lookup returns CDR1 DFQATT and CDR2 SNEGSKA (reference sequence). The CDR3 loop is CSATGKYGYTF. The CDR3 nucleotides read TGCAGTGCTACCGGGAAATATGGCTACACCTTC.

The chain carries TRBV5-1 and TRBJ2-7, with TRBD1 matching over 9 bases. From germline, CDR1 is SGHRS and CDR2 YFSETQ. The CDR3 has 15 residues. The ends lost 0 bases at V and 3 bases at J; junction bases unmatched: 4. The CDR3 here is CASSLAQGAFYEQYF. In DNA form, the CDR3 reads TGCGCCAGCAGCTTGGCACAGGGGGCTTTCTACGAGCAGTACTTC.

The genes are TRBV15 and TRBJ1-2, with D unresolved. Deletions cut 3 bases from V and 0 bases from J, with 5 bases between. The CDR3 length is 13 residues. CDR1 and CDR2 from the germline V gene are LNHNV and YYDKDF (reference sequence). The CDR3 is CATSSTANYGYTF. CDR3 DNA sequence: TGTGCCACCAGCAGTACAGCTAACTATGGCTACACCTTC.

The chain employs TRBV7-9 and TRBJ2-1, with a tentative D call TRBD1 (6 bases). The CDR3 has 19 amino acids. Germline lookup yields CDR1 SEHNR and CDR2 FQNEAQ (reference sequence). The V end was cut by 1 base, the J end by 0 bases, with 19 bases between. The CDR3 DNA is TGTGCCAGCAGCTTAGTAGGACAGCCCCCCCCGAGCTCCTACAATGAGCAGTTCTTC. Translating it yields CASSLVGQPPPSSYNEQFF.

The chain links TRBV18 to TRBJ1-3; D is possibly TRBD1 (5 bases). This CDR3 is 14 amino acids long. The V end was cut by 5 bases, the J end by 4 bases, with 12 bases between. Germline V gene sequence: CDR1 KGHSH, CDR2 LQKENI. The CDR3: CASSGGAYGNTIYF. The CDR3 DNA sequence: TGTGCCAGCTCAGGTGGGGCGTACGGAAACACCATATATTTT.

The V gene is TRBV2, the J gene TRBJ2-3, with 7 bases identical to TRBD2. Germline CDR1 is SNHLY and CDR2 is FYNNEI. The CDR3 loop spans 14 amino acids. V shed 7 bases and J 6 bases; nucleotides not matched to a gene: 10. The CDR3 loop is CASTGLVRGDTQYF. In nucleotides, the CDR3 is TGTGCCAGCACAGGACTAGTTCGGGGGGATACGCAGTATTTT. Using reference TRBV2 and TRBJ2-3 for the parts outside the CDR3, the full variable domain is EPEVTQTPSHQVTQMGQEVILRCVPISNHLYFYWYRQILGQKVEFLVSFYNNEISEKSEIFDDQFSVERPDGSNFTLKIRSTKLEDSAMYFCASTGLVRGDTQYFGPGTRLTVL.

The V gene is TRBV2, the J gene TRBJ2-7; 9 bases align to TRBD1. Germline V gene lookup returns CDR1 SNHLY and CDR2 FYNNEI. Trimming took 7 bases from V and 3 from J; bases not matched to a gene: 4. This CDR3 is built from 13 residues. The CDR3 nucleotides read TGTGCCAGCACCCGGGACAGGGACTACGAGCAGTACTTC. It yields the protein CASTRDRDYEQYF. Variable domain in full (rest from reference TRBV2 and TRBJ2-7): EPEVTQTPSHQVTQMGQEVILRCVPISNHLYFYWYRQILGQKVEFLVSFYNNEISEKSEIFDDQFSVERPDGSNFTLKIRSTKLEDSAMYFCASTRDRDYEQYFGPGTRLTVT.

The chain carries TRBV2 and TRBJ2-7; TRBD1 agrees at 7 bases. This CDR3 region has 11 residues. Germline assignment: CDR1 SNHLY and CDR2 FYNNEI. The ends lost 5 bases at V and 8 bases at J; junction bases unmatched: 3. DNA for the CDR3: TGTGCCAGCAGTACAGGGGACAAGCAGTACTTC. It codes for CASSTGDKQYF.

The V gene is TRBV11-3, the J gene TRBJ2-3; 8 nucleotides agree with TRBD2. The ends lost 5 bases at V and 7 bases at J; junction bases unmatched: 5. Germline V gene data show CDR1 as SGHNT and CDR2 as YENEEA. The CDR3 sequence is 13 residues long. DNA of the CDR3: TGTGCCAGCAGCCCGGGGGGGCGGTATACGCAGTATTTT. It yields the protein CASSPGGRYTQYF.

This rearrangement joins TRBV7-2 to TRBJ1-5, with D hard to call. Trimming pared 2 bases from V and 1 base from J, leaving 9 bases between. Germline V lookup: CDR1 SGHTA, CDR2 FQGNSA. CDR3 length equals 15 residues. CDR3 in DNA: TGTGCCAGCAGCTTATCGGTTGTGAGCAATCAGCCCCAGCATTTT. It translates to CASSLSVVSNQPQHF.

In its sample, this clone was seen a few times. This chain uses TRBV4-1 with TRBJ1-4; TRBD1 matches 8 bases. The junction had 9 bases not matched to a gene; V was cut back by 6 bases and J by 0 bases. Germline CDR1 is MGHRA and CDR2 is YSYEKL. The CDR3 is 17 amino acids. The CDR3: CASRTGVRSATNEKLFF. CDR3 sequence (DNA): TGCGCCAGCAGGACAGGGGTCCGTTCTGCAACTAATGAAAAACTGTTTTTT.